This T cell receptor beta chain was identified during a study of blood T cell repertoires in COVID-19. The germline V and J ends were trimmed by 0 bases and 1 base, with 7 bases remaining between them. CDR3 length: 15 amino acids. In germline, CDR1 is LNHDA, CDR2 SQIVND (reference sequence). Only in-frame clones appear in the TCRdb table, and some are missing; sequencing was by immunoSEQ multiplex PCR. The table lists tens of thousands of clones, around 91% of them singletons. The source of this sequence is a woman between 55 and 75 years old with COVID-19, enrolled during active disease. V and J are TRBV19 and TRBJ1-5; D is unclear. Sequencing used peripheral blood. CDR3 sequence reads: CASSIEWRSNQPQHF. The CDR3 nucleotides are TGTGCCAGTAGTATAGAGTGGAGGAGCAATCAGCCCCAGCATTTT. The entire variable domain, with the rest obtained from reference TRBV19 and TRBJ1-5, is as follows: DGGITQSPKYLFRKEGQNVTLSCEQNLNHDAMYWYRQDPGQGLRLIYYSQIVNDFQKGDIAEGYSVSREKKESFPLTVTSAQKNPTAFYLCASSIEWRSNQPQHFGDGTRLSIL.